This T cell receptor beta chain was captured in a study of T cell repertoires in cytomegalovirus infection. V was shortened by 5 bases and J by 7 bases, with 12 bases between the two germline ends. The CDR3 has 13 amino acids. Germline loops: CDR1 PRHDT, CDR2 FYEKMQ (reference sequence). One entry per CDR3 protein, called by TCRdb with MiXCR from the reads. The sample includes over 150,000 distinct CDR3 sequences, about 15% of them seen just once. Sequencing used CD8+ T cells from PBMCs. The rearrangement joins TRBV13 to TRBJ2-1; tentatively, D is TRBD2 (6 bases). This TCR came from a human donor in good health (CMV status not recorded). Some clones in this sample may be carry-over from other donors' samples. The CDR3 region is CASSPEEGNEQFF. The CDR3 DNA is TGTGCCAGCAGCCCCGAGGAGGGAAATGAGCAGTTCTTC.